The clone carrying this TCR beta chain was observed at least ten times. Using its own MiXCR run on the 5' RACE reads, TCRdb lists one record per CDR3 protein. The table has approximately 80,000 distinct CDR3 sequences, about 15% seen once; the top ten hold over 6.5%. J gave up 5 bases and V 3 bases, and 12 bases lay outside the gene matches. The CDR3 runs 17 residues. Germline assignment: CDR1 LGHNA and CDR2 YSLEER. The record originates from a study of human T cells and chemical hapten exposure. It was unfractionated whole blood from which total RNA was extracted. The rearrangement links TRBV4-3 to TRBJ1-4; TRBD1 agrees at 7 bases. The receptor was derived from a female donor in good health. CDR3 in DNA: TGCGCCAGCAGCCATCCAGTAACCGGGACAGCAAATGAAAAACTGTTTTTT. Translating it yields CASSHPVTGTANEKLFF.